This is a list of T cell receptor beta chains from one sample in a study of beta chain features in type 1 diabetes. The table came from immunoSEQ multiplex PCR; TCRdb's copy has only in-frame clones and leaves some out. Of about 230,000 clones detected, 9.6% appear once; the ten largest clones hold around 0.037%. Sequenced material: naive CD4+ T cells from blood. Source of these receptors: a woman under 30 in good health. Both conserved end residues are part of each CDR3. The order of the fields is V gene, J gene, clone size, D gene, CDR3 protein, CDR3 DNA. A D gene is named only where the DNA matches it firmly. Clone size is given for some rows only: seen once, a few or many times, or a class if the clone is expanded.

>TRBV7-9|TRBJ2-3|few|.
CVPPASPPDTQYF
TGTGTCCCCCCCGCTAGCCCCCCAGATACGCAGTATTTT
>TRBV5-1|TRBJ2-7|.|TRBD2
CASSLGREAYEQYF
TGCGCCAGCAGCTTGGGCCGGGAGGCCTACGAGCAGTACTTC
>TRBV29-1|TRBJ2-1|.|.
CSVERSFSYNEQFF
TGCAGCGTTGAAAGGAGCTTCTCCTACAATGAGCAGTTCTTC
>TRBV18|TRBJ2-3|few|.
CASSPDSRDTQYF
TGTGCCAGCTCACCGGACAGCCGAGATACGCAGTATTTT
>TRBV5-1|TRBJ2-5|few|.
CASSSLRGAEETQYF
TGCGCCAGCAGCTCCCTTCGCGGGGCGGAAGAGACCCAGTACTTC
>TRBV7-9|TRBJ2-7|few|TRBD1
CASSFRQGVYEQYF
TGTGCCAGCAGCTTCCGACAGGGCGTCTACGAGCAGTACTTC
>TRBV12-5|TRBJ2-7|.|.
CASGFAREQYF
TGTGCTAGTGGTTTCGCGAGGGAGCAGTACTTC
>TRBV7-9|TRBJ1-6|many|TRBD1
CASGRSAGGSPLHF
TGTGCCAGCGGAAGGTCGGCAGGGGGATCACCCCTCCACTTT
>TRBV10-3|TRBJ1-1|.|TRBD1
CAISEGQGFASEAFF
TGTGCCATCAGTGAGGGACAGGGGTTTGCGTCTGAAGCTTTCTTT
>TRBV18|TRBJ2-7|few|TRBD2
CASSPLRLAGMSSSYEQYF
TGTGCCAGCTCACCACTTAGACTAGCGGGGATGTCGAGCTCCTACGAGCAGTACTTC
>TRBV15|TRBJ1-4|many|TRBD1
CATSRDRPNEKLFF
TGTGCCACCAGCCGGGACAGACCCAATGAAAAACTGTTTTTT
>TRBV6-6|TRBJ2-7|few|.
CASSTRVGEQYF
TGTGCCAGCTCCACACGGGTCGGCGAGCAGTACTTC
>TRBV4-2|TRBJ2-1|.|.
CASSQEPGIGNEQFF
TGTGCCAGCAGCCAAGAACCAGGGATCGGCAATGAGCAGTTCTTC
>TRBV6-6|TRBJ1-1|few|TRBD1
CASSYRTGMNTEAFF
TGTGCCAGCAGTTATCGGACAGGGATGAACACTGAAGCTTTCTTT
>TRBV5-4|TRBJ2-3|few|TRBD2
CASSFRLAGSTDTQYF
TGTGCCAGCAGCTTTCGACTAGCGGGGAGCACAGATACGCAGTATTTT
>TRBV5-1|TRBJ2-1|.|TRBD2
CASSPTSDSYNEQFF
TGCGCCAGCAGCCCAACTAGCGACTCCTACAATGAGCAGTTCTTC
>TRBV30|TRBJ2-7|.|.
CAWSVADTYEQYF
TGTGCCTGGAGTGTGGCTGATACCTACGAGCAGTACTTC